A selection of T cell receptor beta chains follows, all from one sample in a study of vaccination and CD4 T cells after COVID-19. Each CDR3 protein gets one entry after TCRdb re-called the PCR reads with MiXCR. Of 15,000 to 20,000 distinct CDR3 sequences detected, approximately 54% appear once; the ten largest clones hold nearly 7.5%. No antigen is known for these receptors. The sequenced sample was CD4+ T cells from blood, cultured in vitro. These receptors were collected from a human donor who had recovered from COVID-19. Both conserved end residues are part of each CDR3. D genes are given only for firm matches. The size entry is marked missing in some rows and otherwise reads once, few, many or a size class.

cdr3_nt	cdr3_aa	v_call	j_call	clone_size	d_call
TGTGCCAGCAGTCTTCTTAGGAACACTGAAGCTTTCTTT	CASSLLRNTEAFF	TRBV12-3/TRBV12-4	TRBJ1-1	.	.
TGTGCCAGCAGCTCAGGGAGGTATTCACCCCTCCACTTT	CASSSGRYSPLHF	TRBV11-3	TRBJ1-6	.	.
TGCAGTGCTCCCCGTGCTAGCGGGGGGGCAGGAACCCAGTACTTC	CSAPRASGGAGTQYF	TRBV20-1	TRBJ2-5	.	TRBD2
TGCAGTGCTAGAGACGGACTAGCAGGCTCCTACGAGCAGTACTTC	CSARDGLAGSYEQYF	TRBV20-1	TRBJ2-7	.	TRBD2
TGTGCCAGCGGGGTTTACAATCAGCCCCAGCATTTT	CASGVYNQPQHF	TRBV6-1	TRBJ1-5	.	.
TGTGCCAGTAACCAGGACTCTGGAAACACCATATATTTT	CASNQDSGNTIYF	TRBV19	TRBJ1-3	once	.
TGTGCCAGCCGGCCGACAGGGCGCGGCGGGGAGCTGTTTTTT	CASRPTGRGGELFF	TRBV6-1	TRBJ2-2	.	TRBD1
TGTGCCAGCAGCCCACGCCAGCGGGGGGACACCGGGGAGCTGTTTTTT	CASSPRQRGDTGELFF	TRBV7-8	TRBJ2-2	.	TRBD2
TGTGCCAGCAGCAACTGGGGATCGAATTGGGACGGTGACACTGAAGCTTTCTTT	CASSNWGSNWDGDTEAFF	TRBV21-1	TRBJ1-1	.	.
TGTGCCACCAGCAGAGATCGAATAGGGCAGGGGTCTGGCGAGCAGTACTTC	CATSRDRIGQGSGEQYF	TRBV15	TRBJ2-7	.	.
TGCGCCAGCAGCCAAAGAGGACTAGCATATAAAGAGACCCAGTACTTC	CASSQRGLAYKETQYF	TRBV7-7	TRBJ2-5	few	TRBD2
TGTGCCAGCAGCTCCCCCGGGACGGTGAGCACTGAAGCTTTCTTT	CASSSPGTVSTEAFF	TRBV7-9	TRBJ1-1	.	.
TGTGCCACATCTGGGACGTCCAGTCGAGAACTGTTTTTT	CATSGTSSRELFF	TRBV6-1	TRBJ1-4	few	.
TGCAGTGCGTTACAGGGGGCTGGGTATGGCTACACCTTC	CSALQGAGYGYTF	TRBV20-1	TRBJ1-2	.	TRBD1
TGTGCCAGCACCCCACTCGGGGACAGAAATGAAGCTTTCTTT	CASTPLGDRNEAFF	TRBV12-3/TRBV12-4	TRBJ1-1	once	TRBD1
TGTGCCAGCCTACAGGGACAGCGGCCCGCAGCTTTCTTT	CASLQGQRPAAFF	TRBV28	TRBJ1-1	.	TRBD1
TGTGCCAGCAGCTTGAACGGACAGCTTTCACCCCTCCACTTT	CASSLNGQLSPLHF	TRBV7-8	TRBJ1-6	.	.
TGTGCTAGCAGCCCTCGGGCAGGGAGACCAGGAGAGACCCAGTACTTC	CASSPRAGRPGETQYF	TRBV7-7	TRBJ2-5	few	.
TGTGCCAGCAGTAGAGTTGGCGGAGAGCAGTTCTTC	CASSRVGGEQFF	TRBV27	TRBJ2-1	.	.
TGTGCCATCAGTGAGTCTGGGAGCGGGGGCTCATTTGGGGAGACCCAGTACTTC	CAISESGSGGSFGETQYF	TRBV10-3	TRBJ2-5	few	TRBD2
TGTGCCAGCACCCAGAGGGGGGATAATTCACCCCTCCACTTT	CASTQRGDNSPLHF	TRBV6-1	TRBJ1-6	.	.
TGTGCCAGCAGCCCCCGGTACAAGGGTAGCTCCTACGAGCAGTACTTC	CASSPRYKGSSYEQYF	TRBV4-2	TRBJ2-7	.	.
TGCAGTGCTCCCGGACTAGCCGGGCTGGCCCAGTACTTC	CSAPGLAGLAQYF	TRBV20-1	TRBJ2-5	few	TRBD2
TGCAGTGCACGAGACTCCGTCACAGATACGCAGTATTTT	CSARDSVTDTQYF	TRBV20-1	TRBJ2-3	few	.
TGTGCCAGCAGCCTAACCACAGGGGACGGCTATGGCTACACCTTC	CASSLTTGDGYGYTF	TRBV7-8	TRBJ1-2	.	TRBD1
TGCAGTGCTATGGCGGCGGGAGTAGCGAAGACCCAGTACTTC	CSAMAAGVAKTQYF	TRBV20-1	TRBJ2-5	.	TRBD2
TGTGCCAGCAGCCCGGGCCCCTCCTATAATTCACCCCTCCACTTT	CASSPGPSYNSPLHF	TRBV5-5	TRBJ1-6	.	.
TGTGCCAGCAGTAACCCGGGGATCCAAGAGACCCAGTACTTC	CASSNPGIQETQYF	TRBV2	TRBJ2-5	.	.
TGTGCCAGCAGTCGAACAGGGAACTATGGCTACACCTTC	CASSRTGNYGYTF	TRBV7-2	TRBJ1-2	.	.
TGCGCCAGCAGCTTGGTGCTAGCGGGGGGGCGGGTTCGCTACGAGCAGTACTTC	CASSLVLAGGRVRYEQYF	TRBV5-1	TRBJ2-7	.	TRBD2
TGCAGTGCTGGAGGGACTAGTAACTACGAGCAGTACTTC	CSAGGTSNYEQYF	TRBV20-1	TRBJ2-7	.	TRBD2